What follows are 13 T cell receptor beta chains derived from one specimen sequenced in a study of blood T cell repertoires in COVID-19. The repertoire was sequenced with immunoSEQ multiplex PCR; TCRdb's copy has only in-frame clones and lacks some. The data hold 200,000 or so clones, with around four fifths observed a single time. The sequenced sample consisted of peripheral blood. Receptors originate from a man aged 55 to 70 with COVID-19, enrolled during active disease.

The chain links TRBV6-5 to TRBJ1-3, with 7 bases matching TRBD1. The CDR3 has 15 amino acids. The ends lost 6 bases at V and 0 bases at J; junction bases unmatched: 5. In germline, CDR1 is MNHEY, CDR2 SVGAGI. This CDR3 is CASRLDRVSGNTIYF. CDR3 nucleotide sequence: TGTGCCAGCAGGCTCGACAGGGTCTCTGGAAACACCATATATTTT.

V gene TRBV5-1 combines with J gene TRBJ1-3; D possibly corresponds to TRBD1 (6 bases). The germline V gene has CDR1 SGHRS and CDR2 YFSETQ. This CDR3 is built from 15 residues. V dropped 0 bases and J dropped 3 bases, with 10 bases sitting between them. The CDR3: CASSLGAGDGNTIYF. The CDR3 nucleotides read TGCGCCAGCAGCTTGGGGGCAGGGGATGGAAACACCATATATTTT.

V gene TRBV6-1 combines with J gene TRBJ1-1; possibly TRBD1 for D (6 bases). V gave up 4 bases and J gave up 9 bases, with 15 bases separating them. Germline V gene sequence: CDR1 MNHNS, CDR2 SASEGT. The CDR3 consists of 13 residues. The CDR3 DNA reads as TGTGCCAGCAGTGGGTCGCGTGGGGGCCAAGCTTTCTTT. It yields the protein CASSGSRGGQAFF.

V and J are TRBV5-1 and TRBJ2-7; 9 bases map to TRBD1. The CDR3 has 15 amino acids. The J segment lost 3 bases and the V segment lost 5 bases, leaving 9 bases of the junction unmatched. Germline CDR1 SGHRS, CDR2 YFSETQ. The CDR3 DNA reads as TGCGCCAGCAGTTTACCCTCGGGACAGGGCTACGAGCAGTACTTC. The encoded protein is CASSLPSGQGYEQYF.

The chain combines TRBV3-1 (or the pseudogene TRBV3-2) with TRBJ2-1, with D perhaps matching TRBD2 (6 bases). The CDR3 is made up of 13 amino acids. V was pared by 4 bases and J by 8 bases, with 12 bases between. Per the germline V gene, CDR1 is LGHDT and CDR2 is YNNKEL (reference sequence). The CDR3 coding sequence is TGTGCCAGCAGCCTCCCGCGGGGCGATGAGCAGTTCTTC. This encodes CASSLPRGDEQFF.

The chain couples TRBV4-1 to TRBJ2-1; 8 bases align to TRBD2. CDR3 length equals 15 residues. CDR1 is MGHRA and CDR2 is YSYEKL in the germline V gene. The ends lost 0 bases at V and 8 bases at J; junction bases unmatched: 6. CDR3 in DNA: TGCGCCAGCAGCCAAGACGGGGGGGAGACTTATGAGCAGTTCTTC. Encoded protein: CASSQDGGETYEQFF.

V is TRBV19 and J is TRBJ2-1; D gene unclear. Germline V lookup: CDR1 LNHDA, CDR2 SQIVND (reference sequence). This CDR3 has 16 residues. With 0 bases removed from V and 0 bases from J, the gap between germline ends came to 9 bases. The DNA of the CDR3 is TGTGCCAGTAGTATAGACACTTTTCCCTCCTACAATGAGCAGTTCTTC. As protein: CASSIDTFPSYNEQFF. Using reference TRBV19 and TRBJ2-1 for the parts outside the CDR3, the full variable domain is DGGITQSPKYLFRKEGQNVTLSCEQNLNHDAMYWYRQDPGQGLRLIYYSQIVNDFQKGDIAEGYSVSREKKESFPLTVTSAQKNPTAFYLCASSIDTFPSYNEQFFGPGTRLTVL.

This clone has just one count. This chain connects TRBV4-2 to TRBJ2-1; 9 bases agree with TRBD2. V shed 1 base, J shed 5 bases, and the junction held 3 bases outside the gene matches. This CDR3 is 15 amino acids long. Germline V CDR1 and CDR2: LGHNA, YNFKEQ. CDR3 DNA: TGTGCCAGCAGCCAAGGGCTAGCGGGGAACAATGAGCAGTTCTTC. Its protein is CASSQGLAGNNEQFF.

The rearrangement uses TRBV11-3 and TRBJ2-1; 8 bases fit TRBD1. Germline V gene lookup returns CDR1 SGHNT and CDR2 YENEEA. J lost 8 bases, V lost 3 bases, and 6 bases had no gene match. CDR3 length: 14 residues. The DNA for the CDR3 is TGTGCCAGCAGCTTGGCAGGGGGCAGGGATGAGCAGTTCTTC. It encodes CASSLAGGRDEQFF.

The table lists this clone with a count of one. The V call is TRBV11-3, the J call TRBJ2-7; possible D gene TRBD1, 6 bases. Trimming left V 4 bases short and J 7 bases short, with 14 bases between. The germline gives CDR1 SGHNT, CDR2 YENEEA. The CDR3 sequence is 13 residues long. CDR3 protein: CASSSRTTGEQYF. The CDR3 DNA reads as TGTGCCAGCAGCTCGCGCACAACAGGGGAGCAGTACTTC.

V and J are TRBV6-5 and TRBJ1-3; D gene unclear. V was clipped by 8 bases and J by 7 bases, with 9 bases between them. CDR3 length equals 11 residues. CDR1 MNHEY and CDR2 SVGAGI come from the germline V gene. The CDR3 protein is CASLPLNTIYF. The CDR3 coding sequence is TGTGCCAGCCTCCCCCTCAACACCATATATTTT.

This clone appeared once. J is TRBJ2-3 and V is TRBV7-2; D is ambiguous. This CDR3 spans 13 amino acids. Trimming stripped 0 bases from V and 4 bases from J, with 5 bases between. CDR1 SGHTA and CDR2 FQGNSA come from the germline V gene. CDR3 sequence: CASSLAAPDTQYF. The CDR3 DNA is TGTGCCAGCAGCTTAGCGGCACCAGATACGCAGTATTTT.

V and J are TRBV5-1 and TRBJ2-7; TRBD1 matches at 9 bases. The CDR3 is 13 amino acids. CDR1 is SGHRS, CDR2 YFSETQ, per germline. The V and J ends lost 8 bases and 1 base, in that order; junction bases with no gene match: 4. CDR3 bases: TGCGCCAGTCGGACAGGGGCGTCCTACGAGCAGTACTTC. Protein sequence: CASRTGASYEQYF.